A selection of T cell receptor beta chains follows, all from one sample in a study of blood T cell repertoires in COVID-19. The method was immunoSEQ multiplex PCR; TCRdb's version includes in-frame clones alone and lacks a portion of them. This table holds fewer than 400,000 clones, around 90% found once. Sequencing was carried out using peripheral blood. All receptors come from a woman aged 30 to 39 with COVID-19, enrolled during active disease. Each CDR3 is given with its conserved first and last residue. The order of the fields is J gene, V gene, D gene, clone size, CDR3 protein, CDR3 DNA. D genes are given only for firm matches. Clone size appears in some rows only: once, few, many, or a class for an expanded clone.

J gene: TRBJ1-2; V gene: TRBV6-6; D gene: .; clone size: .; CDR3 protein: CASSYLSGASYGYTF; CDR3 DNA: TGTGCCAGCAGTTACCTCTCAGGGGCGAGCTATGGCTACACCTTC
J gene: TRBJ1-2; V gene: TRBV19; D gene: TRBD1; clone size: .; CDR3 protein: CASSINSGTGGGYTF; CDR3 DNA: TGTGCCAGTAGTATCAATTCCGGGACAGGTGGCGGCTACACCTTC
J gene: TRBJ1-5; V gene: TRBV19; D gene: .; clone size: .; CDR3 protein: CASRGPLGRGRDQPQHF; CDR3 DNA: TGTGCCAGTAGAGGCCCGCTAGGCAGGGGTAGGGATCAGCCCCAGCATTTT
J gene: TRBJ2-1; V gene: TRBV29-1; D gene: TRBD1; clone size: once; CDR3 protein: CNVEIGQGITSYNEQFF; CDR3 DNA: TGCAACGTTGAAATTGGACAGGGTATCACCTCCTACAATGAGCAGTTCTTC
J gene: TRBJ1-1; V gene: TRBV14; D gene: .; clone size: once; CDR3 protein: CASSNTKNTEAFF; CDR3 DNA: TGTGCCAGCAGCAACACAAAGAACACTGAAGCTTTCTTT
J gene: TRBJ2-7; V gene: TRBV18; D gene: TRBD2; clone size: .; CDR3 protein: CASSPLAGNPTYEQYF; CDR3 DNA: TGTGCCAGCTCACCACTAGCGGGGAACCCTACCTACGAGCAGTACTTC
J gene: TRBJ1-2; V gene: TRBV30; D gene: .; clone size: .; CDR3 protein: CASSFTQVTNYGYTF; CDR3 DNA: TGTGCCTCATCGTTTACACAGGTGACTAACTATGGCTACACCTTC
J gene: TRBJ2-1; V gene: TRBV9; D gene: TRBD1; clone size: .; CDR3 protein: CASSVHTGTGDMGAQNEQFF; CDR3 DNA: TGTGCCAGCAGCGTGCACACCGGGACAGGGGACATGGGGGCGCAGAATGAGCAGTTCTTC
J gene: TRBJ1-1; V gene: TRBV27; D gene: .; clone size: .; CDR3 protein: CASSLYMNTEAFF; CDR3 DNA: TGTGCCAGCAGTTTATACATGAACACTGAAGCTTTCTTT
J gene: TRBJ2-1; V gene: TRBV19; D gene: .; clone size: few; CDR3 protein: CASSIDVGGPSSYNEQFF; CDR3 DNA: TGTGCCAGTAGTATTGACGTGGGAGGCCCAAGCTCCTACAATGAGCAGTTCTTC
J gene: TRBJ1-2; V gene: TRBV20-1; D gene: .; clone size: .; CDR3 protein: CSASYAGNYGYTF; CDR3 DNA: TGCAGTGCTAGTTATGCGGGGAACTATGGCTACACCTTC
J gene: TRBJ2-5; V gene: TRBV2; D gene: TRBD1; clone size: .; CDR3 protein: CASSDRTGGRETQYF; CDR3 DNA: TGTGCCAGCAGTGATCGGACAGGGGGCAGGGAGACCCAGTACTTC
J gene: TRBJ1-4; V gene: TRBV5-1; D gene: .; clone size: .; CDR3 protein: CASSFQQPTNEKLFF; CDR3 DNA: TGCGCCAGCAGCTTTCAACAGCCAACTAATGAAAAACTGTTTTTT
J gene: TRBJ1-2; V gene: TRBV5-1; D gene: TRBD1; clone size: .; CDR3 protein: CASSADRGGYTF; CDR3 DNA: TGCGCCAGCAGCGCGGACAGGGGGGGCTACACCTTC
J gene: TRBJ1-4; V gene: TRBV30; D gene: TRBD1; clone size: .; CDR3 protein: CACDRGNEKLFF; CDR3 DNA: TGTGCCTGTGACAGGGGAAATGAAAAACTGTTTTTT
J gene: TRBJ1-5; V gene: TRBV7-8; D gene: .; clone size: .; CDR3 protein: CASSFRGQSNQPQHF; CDR3 DNA: TGTGCCAGCAGCTTTCGAGGACAAAGCAATCAGCCCCAGCATTTT
J gene: TRBJ2-1; V gene: TRBV3-1/TRBV3-2; D gene: .; clone size: .; CDR3 protein: CASSLLGEAEFF; CDR3 DNA: TGTGCCAGCAGCCTTTTGGGAGAGGCGGAGTTCTTC
J gene: TRBJ2-7; V gene: TRBV7-2; D gene: TRBD1; clone size: few; CDR3 protein: CASSSGQGALYEQYF; CDR3 DNA: TGTGCCAGCAGCTCTGGACAGGGGGCTTTGTACGAGCAGTACTTC
J gene: TRBJ2-3; V gene: TRBV6-6; D gene: TRBD2; clone size: .; CDR3 protein: CASSRGTSGRAHDSDTQYF; CDR3 DNA: TGTGCCAGCAGTCGCGGGACTAGCGGGAGGGCCCATGATTCGGATACGCAGTATTTT
J gene: TRBJ1-2; V gene: TRBV28; D gene: .; clone size: .; CDR3 protein: CASSRGFNYGYTF; CDR3 DNA: TGTGCCAGCAGTCGAGGTTTTAACTATGGCTACACCTTC
J gene: TRBJ2-5; V gene: TRBV27; D gene: TRBD2; clone size: .; CDR3 protein: CASSQGSGSWETQYF; CDR3 DNA: TGTGCCAGCAGTCAAGGTAGCGGGAGTTGGGAGACCCAGTACTTC
J gene: TRBJ1-6; V gene: TRBV9; D gene: .; clone size: .; CDR3 protein: CASSPDTGRSPLHF; CDR3 DNA: TGTGCCAGCAGCCCAGACACAGGCCGGTCACCCCTCCACTTT
J gene: TRBJ2-7; V gene: TRBV7-2; D gene: .; clone size: .; CDR3 protein: CASSRTTLSYEQYF; CDR3 DNA: TGTGCCAGCAGCCGTACTACTCTCTCCTACGAGCAGTACTTC
J gene: TRBJ2-7; V gene: TRBV28; D gene: TRBD2; clone size: once; CDR3 protein: CASSQGGGRNYEQYF; CDR3 DNA: TGTGCCAGCAGCCAAGGAGGCGGGAGGAACTACGAGCAGTACTTC
J gene: TRBJ2-3; V gene: TRBV3-1/TRBV3-2; D gene: TRBD2; clone size: .; CDR3 protein: CASSQEGSGRSADTQYF; CDR3 DNA: TGTGCCAGCAGCCAAGAAGGTAGCGGGAGGTCGGCAGATACGCAGTATTTT
J gene: TRBJ2-5; V gene: TRBV6-6; D gene: .; clone size: .; CDR3 protein: CASSYQRSGVGTQYF; CDR3 DNA: TGTGCCAGCAGTTACCAGCGGTCAGGGGTTGGGACCCAGTACTTC
J gene: TRBJ2-7; V gene: TRBV28; D gene: .; clone size: .; CDR3 protein: CASNGAGQLAEQYF; CDR3 DNA: TGTGCCAGCAATGGGGCGGGACAGTTAGCCGAGCAGTACTTC
J gene: TRBJ1-3; V gene: TRBV6-6; D gene: .; clone size: .; CDR3 protein: CASSYADRTGNTIYF; CDR3 DNA: TGTGCCAGCAGTTATGCGGACAGAACAGGAAACACCATATATTTT
J gene: TRBJ2-7; V gene: TRBV11-2; D gene: .; clone size: .; CDR3 protein: CASSFSQGSYEQYF; CDR3 DNA: TGTGCCAGCAGCTTTTCTCAGGGTTCCTACGAGCAGTACTTC
J gene: TRBJ1-2; V gene: TRBV5-1; D gene: TRBD1; clone size: .; CDR3 protein: CASSQLQGYRGYTF; CDR3 DNA: TGCGCCAGCAGCCAATTACAGGGGTACAGAGGCTACACCTTC
J gene: TRBJ1-1; V gene: TRBV28; D gene: TRBD1; clone size: .; CDR3 protein: CASRQFGGQGEAFF; CDR3 DNA: TGTGCCAGCAGGCAGTTTGGGGGACAGGGTGAAGCTTTCTTT
J gene: TRBJ1-2; V gene: TRBV10-3; D gene: .; clone size: .; CDR3 protein: CAISELAGDYGYTF; CDR3 DNA: TGTGCCATCAGTGAGTTGGCAGGGGACTATGGCTACACCTTC
J gene: TRBJ2-3; V gene: TRBV7-8; D gene: .; clone size: .; CDR3 protein: CASSQGLLEVDTQYF; CDR3 DNA: TGTGCCAGCAGCCAGGGACTCTTAGAGGTAGATACGCAGTATTTT
J gene: TRBJ2-1; V gene: TRBV2; D gene: .; clone size: .; CDR3 protein: CASYFPGSSYNEQFF; CDR3 DNA: TGTGCCAGCTATTTCCCAGGGTCGTCCTACAATGAGCAGTTCTTC
J gene: TRBJ1-2; V gene: TRBV3-1/TRBV3-2; D gene: .; clone size: .; CDR3 protein: CASSLDRYGYTF; CDR3 DNA: TGTGCCAGCAGCCTTGACAGATATGGCTACACCTTC
J gene: TRBJ1-5; V gene: TRBV18; D gene: TRBD1; clone size: .; CDR3 protein: CASSPTGDQPQHF; CDR3 DNA: TGTGCCAGCTCACCTACAGGGGATCAGCCCCAGCATTTT
J gene: TRBJ2-1; V gene: TRBV11-1; D gene: .; clone size: .; CDR3 protein: CASSAQARNNEQFF; CDR3 DNA: TGTGCCAGCAGCGCCCAAGCGCGGAACAATGAGCAGTTCTTC
J gene: TRBJ1-6; V gene: TRBV10-3; D gene: .; clone size: .; CDR3 protein: CAISEEGGSPLHF; CDR3 DNA: TGTGCCATCAGTGAGGAAGGAGGGTCACCCCTCCACTTT
J gene: TRBJ1-5; V gene: TRBV18; D gene: TRBD1; clone size: .; CDR3 protein: CASSPVGTGGNQPQHF; CDR3 DNA: TGTGCCAGCTCACCGGTTGGGACAGGGGGCAATCAGCCCCAGCATTTT
J gene: TRBJ1-5; V gene: TRBV10-3; D gene: .; clone size: .; CDR3 protein: CASTYRVNQPQHF; CDR3 DNA: TGTGCCTCCACCTACAGGGTCAATCAGCCCCAGCATTTT
J gene: TRBJ2-7; V gene: TRBV28; D gene: TRBD1; clone size: .; CDR3 protein: CASSSPRQGYHEQYF; CDR3 DNA: TGTGCCAGCAGTTCACCCAGACAGGGGTACCACGAGCAGTACTTC
J gene: TRBJ1-1; V gene: TRBV29-1; D gene: .; clone size: .; CDR3 protein: CSVEQGNTEAFF; CDR3 DNA: TGCAGCGTTGAACAGGGCAACACTGAAGCTTTCTTT
J gene: TRBJ1-1; V gene: TRBV4-1; D gene: .; clone size: .; CDR3 protein: CASSQEQGNTEAFF; CDR3 DNA: TGCGCCAGCAGCCAAGAACAGGGCAACACTGAAGCTTTCTTT
J gene: TRBJ2-3; V gene: TRBV6-5; D gene: TRBD2; clone size: .; CDR3 protein: CASSRTSVADTQYF; CDR3 DNA: TGTGCCAGCAGCCGGACTAGCGTTGCAGATACGCAGTATTTT
J gene: TRBJ1-4; V gene: TRBV5-4; D gene: .; clone size: .; CDR3 protein: CASSTGSGNEKLFF; CDR3 DNA: TGTGCCAGCAGTACAGGATCTGGGAATGAAAAACTGTTTTTT
J gene: TRBJ1-1; V gene: TRBV18; D gene: .; clone size: few; CDR3 protein: CASSPPAGARTEAFF; CDR3 DNA: TGTGCCAGCTCACCACCAGCAGGGGCTCGAACTGAAGCTTTCTTT